Listed here are 29 T cell receptor beta chains from one sample, sequenced in a study of cytomegalovirus exposure and HLA in healthy donors. A multiplex PCR was run with 60 Vbeta primers and 13 Jbeta primers. This table comes from immunoSEQ multiplex PCR, and its TCRdb copy is limited to in-frame clones, with some not included. This table has roughly 170,000 clones, roughly four fifths appearing once. The specimen was PBMCs. These TCRs come from a woman in her twenties or thirties in good health and CMV-seronegative.

The chain recombines TRBV7-9 with TRBJ1-6; 7 bases match TRBD1. The ends lost 1 base at V and 3 bases at J; junction bases unmatched: 3. The CDR3 is made up of 16 amino acids. Germline V gene lookup returns CDR1 SEHNR and CDR2 FQNEAQ (reference sequence). CDR3 in amino acids: CASSLGRGDYNSPLHF. DNA for the CDR3: TGTGCCAGCAGCTTAGGCAGGGGGGACTATAATTCACCCCTCCACTTT. The full variable domain, with the rest looked up from reference TRBV7-9 and TRBJ1-6, is DTGVSQNPRHKITKRGQNVTFRCDPISEHNRLYWYRQTLGQGPEFLTYFQNEAQLEKSRLLSDRFSAERPKGSFSTLEIQRTEQGDSAMYLCASSLGRGDYNSPLHFGNGTRLTVT.

The chain joins TRBV18 to TRBJ1-3; no definite D call. Per the germline V gene, CDR1 is KGHSH and CDR2 is LQKENI. V gave up 3 bases and J gave up 4 bases, with 10 bases separating them. This CDR3 region has 14 residues. The CDR3 loop reads CASSPVGSGNTIYF. In nucleotides, the CDR3 is TGTGCCAGCTCACCTGTGGGGAGCGGAAACACCATATATTTT.

The chain recombines TRBV18 with TRBJ2-3; D might be TRBD2 (6 bases). V gave up 4 bases and J gave up 5 bases, with 28 bases separating them. Looked up from germline, CDR1 is KGHSH and CDR2 is LQKENI. The CDR3 contains 19 residues. CDR3 coding DNA: TGTGCCAGCTCACTTGGGCTAGCGTGGATAGTTGATAATGGAGATACGCAGTATTTT. Translating it yields CASSLGLAWIVDNGDTQYF.

This clone has more than one count but fewer than ten. The V call is TRBV19, the J call TRBJ2-3; maybe TRBD1 (5 bases). CDR1 and CDR2 (germline): LNHDA, SQIVND (reference sequence). Trimming shortened V by 1 base and J by 0 bases, and 11 bases separated the two germline ends. CDR3 size: 16 residues. The DNA for the CDR3 is TGTGCCAGTAGTATAGGACAGACCATCAGCACAGATACGCAGTATTTT. It translates to CASSIGQTISTDTQYF.

The rearrangement uses TRBV25-1 and TRBJ2-7; D possibly corresponds to TRBD1 (5 bases). Trimming removed 6 bases from V and 6 bases from J, with 9 bases in between. The germline gives CDR1 MGHDK, CDR2 SYGVNS. The CDR3 totals 11 residues. The CDR3 protein is CASRDTGEQYF. In DNA, the CDR3 is TGTGCCAGCAGGGACACCGGCGAGCAGTACTTC.

The J gene is TRBJ2-5, the V gene TRBV6-1; TRBD1 is a possible D gene (6 bases). This CDR3 contains 13 residues. The V gene lost 6 bases and the J gene lost 3 bases, with 11 bases spanning the gap. Germline CDR1 reads MNHNS; CDR2 reads SASEGT. CDR3 in amino acids: CASSPQGKETQYF. The CDR3 DNA reads as TGTGCCAGCAGCCCTCAGGGGAAAGAGACCCAGTACTTC.

This clone has a handful of counts. The chain combines TRBV15 with TRBJ2-7; 8 bases match TRBD1. Losses at the gene ends were 5 bases for V and 2 bases for J; bases not matched to a gene: 2. The length of the CDR3 is 13 residues. Germline values: CDR1 LNHNV, CDR2 YYDKDF (reference sequence). The CDR3 spells CATSPGQAYEQYF. The CDR3 coding sequence is TGTGCCACCAGCCCGGGACAGGCCTACGAGCAGTACTTC.

This chain connects TRBV28 to TRBJ2-3; 11 nucleotides align to TRBD2. Germline CDR1 MDHEN, CDR2 SYDVKM. This CDR3 has 17 amino acids. Trimming took 5 bases from V and 0 from J; bases not matched to a gene: 7. CDR3 DNA sequence: TGTGCCAGCAGTGGATTAGCGGGAGGGCCCAGCACAGATACGCAGTATTTT. This codes for CASSGLAGGPSTDTQYF.

V gene TRBV28 combines with J gene TRBJ1-5, with D perhaps matching TRBD1 (6 bases). The CDR3 is 13 residues long. Germline V gene data show CDR1 as MDHEN and CDR2 as SYDVKM. Between the trimmed V and J ends, which lost 7 bases and 5 bases, there was a span of 12 bases. The CDR3 nucleotides are TGTGCCAGCATTGCGAGGGGGTATCAGCCCCAGCATTTT. Translation: CASIARGYQPQHF.

In its sample, this clone was seen once. The chain couples TRBV6-5 to TRBJ2-7, with D possibly being TRBD2 (7 bases). V shed 2 bases and J shed 13 bases, with 27 bases lying between them. The CDR3 contains 16 residues. CDR1 and CDR2 from the germline V gene are MNHEY and SVGAGI. CDR3 sequence: CASSYGRGGLADRLYF. CDR3 DNA: TGTGCCAGCAGTTACGGCAGGGGCGGGCTAGCGGATCGACTTTACTTC.

The chain links TRBV20-1 to TRBJ2-5; no reliable D call. The CDR3 spans 10 residues. Germline CDR1 DFQATT, CDR2 SNEGSKA (reference sequence). V dropped 6 bases and J dropped 5 bases, with 7 bases sitting between them. CDR3 in DNA: TGCAGTGCCCCGTCGGAGACCCAGTACTTC. Its translation: CSAPSETQYF.

The chain combines TRBV27 with TRBJ2-3, with 7 bases identical to TRBD1. The V segment lost 5 bases and the J segment 2 bases; nucleotides outside the gene matches: 4. The CDR3 has 14 residues. Germline CDR1 and CDR2: MNHEY and SMNVEV (reference sequence). CDR3 in DNA: TGTGCCAGCAGTGGACAGGTCGTCACAGATACGCAGTATTTT. This sequence encodes CASSGQVVTDTQYF.

Comments on this clone: A read error may produce the germline difference seen at one junction end. This chain connects TRBV7-9 to TRBJ2-7; possibly TRBD1 for D (5 bases). The CDR3 contains 15 residues. Germline CDR1 SEHNR, CDR2 FQNEAQ (reference sequence). The CDR3, as DNA: TGTTCCAGCAGCTTGGAAAGACAGAGCTCCTACGAGCAGTACTTC. Amino acid sequence: CSSSLERQSSYEQYF.

The genes are TRBV6-1 and TRBJ2-1; 11 bases are a match to TRBD2. Trimming cost V 2 bases and J 8 bases; bases outside gene matches: 14. There are 18 residues in the CDR3. Germline V gene data show CDR1 as MNHNS and CDR2 as SASEGT. CDR3 protein: CASSELGMTSGIPHEQFF. In DNA, the CDR3 is TGTGCCAGCAGTGAACTAGGGATGACTAGCGGGATCCCCCATGAGCAGTTCTTC.

This clone was recorded only once. V and J are TRBV28 and TRBJ2-7, with 9 bases lining up with TRBD1. Germline CDR1 is MDHEN and CDR2 is SYDVKM. This CDR3 spans 15 amino acids. V trimming: 4 bases; J trimming: 4 bases; junction bases outside the gene matches: 8. The CDR3 region is CASSSAEDRGYEQYF. Written as DNA, the CDR3 is TGTGCCAGCAGTTCGGCCGAGGACAGGGGATACGAGCAGTACTTC.

This clone was detected only once. The gene calls are TRBV7-2 and TRBJ1-5; tentative D call: TRBD1 (6 bases). The CDR3 is 15 amino acids. Trimming stripped 2 bases from V and 4 bases from J, with 12 bases between. Germline V gives CDR1 SGHTA, CDR2 FQGNSA. The CDR3 spells CASSLFGQGNQPQHF. CDR3 sequence (DNA): TGTGCCAGCAGCTTATTTGGGCAGGGGAATCAGCCCCAGCATTTT.

This clone was recorded a few times. The chain carries TRBV19 and TRBJ1-5; D gene uncertain. V lost 3 bases and J 4 bases, leaving 10 bases between the germline ends. The CDR3 contains 14 residues. Germline V gene sequence: CDR1 LNHDA, CDR2 SQIVND (reference sequence). The CDR3 DNA sequence: TGTGCCAGTAGTATGAACGACGGGAATCAGCCCCAGCATTTT. Translating gives CASSMNDGNQPQHF.

This rearrangement joins TRBV11-2 to TRBJ1-2; 9 nucleotides agree with TRBD1. The CDR3 length is 15 residues. After removal of 7 bases from V and 3 bases from J, the junction contained 9 bases not matched to a gene. CDR1 is SGHAT and CDR2 is FQNNGV in the germline V gene. The CDR3 is CASNERGQGHYGYTF. CDR3 sequence (DNA): TGTGCCAGCAACGAGCGAGGACAGGGGCACTATGGCTACACCTTC.

This chain uses TRBV23-1 with TRBJ2-4; the D gene is possibly TRBD1 (6 bases). TRBV23-1 carries the ORF label, with uncertain function. V was trimmed by 6 bases and J by 0 bases, leaving 9 bases between them. The CDR3 has 14 amino acids. CDR3 nucleotides: TGCGCCAGCAGCGCAGGGGAAGCCAAAAACATTCAGTACTTC. It is translated as CASSAGEAKNIQYF.

In regard to this clone: A read error may produce the germline difference seen at one junction end. The DNA for the CDR3 is TGTTCCAGCAGCTTACGAGCACTCACGGGAGAGACCCAGTACTTC. Protein product: CSSSLRALTGETQYF. The J gene is TRBJ2-5, the V gene TRBV7-9; D gene uncertain. The CDR3 sequence is 15 residues long. Germline values: CDR1 SEHNR, CDR2 FQNEAQ (reference sequence).

Here the CDR3 DNA reads TGTGCCAGCAGCCTAGGGGGCCTCCCCCTTTTGGGGGCCAACGTCCTGACTTTC. It translates to CASSLGGLPLLGANVLTF. This chain connects TRBV7-2 to TRBJ2-6; 7 positions match TRBD1. Trimming cost V 5 bases and J 4 bases; bases outside gene matches: 14. Germline values: CDR1 SGHTA, CDR2 FQGNSA. The CDR3 loop spans 18 amino acids.

V usage is TRBV18 and J usage is TRBJ1-5; the D is unclear. The CDR3 extends over 14 amino acids. Germline V gene data show CDR1 as KGHSH and CDR2 as LQKENI. The V end lost 2 bases, the J end lost 0 bases, and 5 bases lay between the germline ends. This CDR3 is CASSPTVSNQPQHF. CDR3 nucleotide sequence: TGTGCCAGCTCACCAACGGTTAGCAATCAGCCCCAGCATTTT.

V usage is TRBV7-2 and J usage is TRBJ2-5, with D unclear. Per germline, CDR1 SGHTA and CDR2 FQGNSA. There are 15 residues in the CDR3. V lost 5 bases and J 2 bases, leaving 15 bases between the germline ends. This CDR3 is CASSPRRQPQETQYF. The CDR3, as DNA: TGTGCCAGCAGCCCCCGCAGGCAGCCGCAAGAGACCCAGTACTTC.

This sequence joins TRBV30 and TRBJ1-2; D perhaps matches TRBD1 (6 bases). Germline-derived CDR1 and CDR2 are GTSNPN and SVGIG (reference sequence). CDR3 size: 14 residues. V gave up 4 bases and J gave up 4 bases, with 16 bases separating them. The CDR3 sequence is CAWTIGGLGYGYTF. CDR3 DNA sequence: TGTGCCTGGACTATTGGGGGCCTGGGCTATGGCTACACCTTC.

CDR3 bases: TGCAGCGCCTCCCACGACAGGGGGAATGAGCAGTTCTTC. This sequence encodes CSASHDRGNEQFF. The chain combines TRBV29-1 with TRBJ2-1, with 9 bases aligning to TRBD1. Germline V gene data show CDR1 as SQVTM and CDR2 as ANQGSEA. The CDR3 runs to 13 residues. V shed 7 bases, J shed 7 bases, and the junction held 8 bases outside the gene matches.

This clone was counted once. The chain carries TRBV9 and TRBJ1-6; tentatively, D is TRBD1 (6 bases). Germline lookup yields CDR1 SGDLS and CDR2 YYNGEE. The CDR3 has 16 amino acids. V lost 4 bases, J lost 9 bases, and 20 bases lay in between. CDR3 sequence reads: CASSKGWGEGVSPLHF. CDR3 DNA sequence: TGTGCCAGCAGCAAGGGGTGGGGAGAGGGGGTTTCACCCCTCCACTTT.

The chain has TRBV5-1 and TRBJ2-3; TRBD2 matches 11 bases. The J segment lost 0 bases and the V segment lost 3 bases, leaving 9 bases of the junction unmatched. Germline V gene sequence: CDR1 SGHRS, CDR2 YFSETQ. There are 18 residues in the CDR3. The CDR3 protein is CASSWGTSGATSTDTQYF. In DNA, the CDR3 is TGCGCCAGCAGCTGGGGGACTAGCGGAGCCACTAGCACAGATACGCAGTATTTT. Filled out from reference TRBV5-1 and TRBJ2-3, the complete variable domain reads KAGVTQTPRYLIKTRGQQVTLSCSPISGHRSVSWYQQTPGQGLQFLFEYFSETQRNKGNFPGRFSGRQFSNSRSEMNVSTLELGDSALYLCASSWGTSGATSTDTQYFGPGTRLTVL.

The chain links TRBV9 to TRBJ2-7, with 9 bases aligning to TRBD1. V was clipped by 1 base and J by 5 bases; unmatched bases: 4. This CDR3 has 14 residues. The germline CDR1 and CDR2 sequences are SGDLS and YYNGEE. CDR3 amino acids: CASSVRDRADEQYF. The CDR3 region has the DNA TGTGCCAGCAGCGTACGGGACAGGGCGGACGAGCAGTACTTC.

J is TRBJ1-4 and V is TRBV7-2, with D possibly matching TRBD1 (6 bases). The V end was cut by 1 base, the J end by 7 bases, with 13 bases between. CDR3 length: 15 residues. Germline V gene lookup returns CDR1 SGHTA and CDR2 FQGNSA. The CDR3 DNA follows: TGTGCCAGCAGCTTAGTGTGGGGGCTCGGTGAAAAACTGTTTTTT. Its translation is CASSLVWGLGEKLFF.